This T cell receptor (beta chain) was captured by sequencing in a study of T-cell memory formation after mild COVID-19. Whole-study context: Largely donor-specific TCR clusters were found.

TCRdb reprocessed the 5' RACE reads with MiXCR, giving one entry per CDR3 protein. The table shows approximately 300,000 distinct CDR3 sequences, with less than 20% occurring only once. V was cut by 6 bases and J by 4 bases, with 15 bases left in between. Germline loops: CDR1 DFQATT, CDR2 SNEGSKA (reference sequence). CDR3 length: 13 residues. V is TRBV20-1 and J is TRBJ1-1, with TRBD1 as a possible D gene (5 bases). The sequenced sample consisted of PBMCs or a T cell subset sorted from them (not recorded which). This receptor was obtained from a man younger than 35 who had mild COVID-19 (a few samples of this study predate the infection). Cell type and time point are not known. This chain's CDR3 is CSAYPGGGTEAFF. CDR3 nucleotides: TGCAGTGCCTACCCGGGGGGTGGCACTGAAGCTTTCTTT.